The rows below give T cell receptor beta chains drawn from one sample of a study of blood T cell repertoires in COVID-19. Data came from immunoSEQ multiplex PCR; TCRdb stores just in-frame clones and leaves some out. Here the sample spans over 80,000 clones, nearly 90% being singletons. Material for sequencing was peripheral blood. These receptors were taken from a woman aged 80 or over with acute or convalescent COVID-19. The CDR3 runs from the conserved cysteine through the conserved F or W. Each record gives: clone size, V gene, CDR3 length, J gene, D gene, CDR3 protein, CDR3 DNA. D genes are given only for firm matches. Clone size is not always given. Where it is, it says once, few, many or a class for expanded clones.

size: NA
V: TRBV11-1
length: 16
J: TRBJ2-5
D: NA
CDR3: CASSLEGVALKETQYF
DNA: TGTGCCAGCAGCTTAGAGGGAGTGGCCCTCAAAGAGACCCAGTACTTC

size: NA
V: TRBV2
length: 15
J: TRBJ2-3
D: TRBD1
CDR3: CASLRDRGSTDTQYF
DNA: TGTGCCAGCCTCCGGGACAGGGGTAGCACAGATACGCAGTATTTT

size: few
V: TRBV7-9
length: 16
J: TRBJ1-1
D: TRBD1
CDR3: CASSLWPGTGRIEAFF
DNA: TGTGCCAGCAGCCTCTGGCCCGGGACAGGGCGTATTGAAGCTTTCTTT

size: once
V: TRBV12-1
length: 16
J: TRBJ2-1
D: NA
CDR3: CASSHCDREPYNEQFF
DNA: TGTGCCAGCAGCCACTGCGACAGGGAACCCTACAATGAGCAGTTCTTC

size: NA
V: TRBV21-1
length: 16
J: TRBJ1-5
D: NA
CDR3: CASSSQDRRGNQPQHF
DNA: TGTGCCAGCAGCTCTCAGGACAGGCGCGGAAATCAGCCCCAGCATTTT

size: few
V: TRBV7-8
length: 17
J: TRBJ1-4
D: TRBD1
CDR3: CASSLVGQGVNNEKLFF
DNA: TGTGCCAGCAGCTTAGTGGGACAGGGGGTTAATAATGAAAAACTGTTTTTT

size: NA
V: TRBV19
length: 16
J: TRBJ1-2
D: TRBD1
CDR3: CASSMTGQASGTGYTF
DNA: TGTGCCAGTAGTATGACTGGACAGGCCAGTGGTACTGGCTACACCTTC

size: NA
V: TRBV4-3
length: 15
J: TRBJ2-2
D: NA
CDR3: CASSQATGTGGELFF
DNA: TGCGCCAGCAGCCAAGCCACAGGGACGGGCGGGGAGCTGTTTTTT

size: NA
V: TRBV30
length: 13
J: TRBJ1-6
D: NA
CDR3: CAWSDSFNSPLHF
DNA: TGTGCCTGGAGTGATAGCTTTAATTCACCCCTCCACTTT

size: NA
V: TRBV9
length: 16
J: TRBJ2-7
D: NA
CDR3: CASSVSGSGVSYEQYF
DNA: TGTGCCAGCAGCGTCTCCGGGTCCGGCGTTTCCTACGAGCAGTACTTC

size: once
V: TRBV6-6
length: 11
J: TRBJ2-5
D: NA
CDR3: CASSSFETQYF
DNA: TGTGCCAGCAGTTCTTTTGAGACCCAGTACTTC

size: NA
V: TRBV11-3
length: 13
J: TRBJ1-6
D: NA
CDR3: CASSLSGESPLHF
DNA: TGTGCCAGCAGCTTATCAGGGGAATCACCCCTCCACTTT

size: NA
V: TRBV2
length: 15
J: TRBJ2-3
D: TRBD2
CDR3: CASSALLAGDDTQYF
DNA: TGTGCCAGCAGTGCGCTACTAGCGGGAGACGATACGCAGTATTTT

size: once
V: TRBV7-2
length: 15
J: TRBJ1-4
D: TRBD1
CDR3: CASSPGDRVGEKLFF
DNA: TGTGCCAGCAGCCCTGGGGACAGGGTCGGTGAAAAACTGTTTTTT

size: NA
V: TRBV7-9
length: 14
J: TRBJ2-7
D: TRBD1
CDR3: CASSVTGGFYEQYF
DNA: TGTGCCAGCAGCGTTACAGGGGGATTCTACGAGCAGTACTTC

size: NA
V: TRBV2
length: 15
J: TRBJ1-5
D: TRBD1
CDR3: CASRLPGGLDQPQHF
DNA: TGTGCCAGCCGCCTACCAGGGGGCCTGGATCAGCCCCAGCATTTT

size: NA
V: TRBV3-1/TRBV3-2
length: 14
J: TRBJ1-2
D: TRBD1
CDR3: CASSWGQRFYGYTF
DNA: TGTGCCAGCAGCTGGGGACAGCGTTTCTATGGCTACACCTTC

size: NA
V: TRBV6-2/TRBV6-3
length: 14
J: TRBJ1-1
D: NA
CDR3: CASSYFFGNTEAFF
DNA: TGTGCCAGCAGTTATTTCTTCGGGAACACTGAAGCTTTCTTT

size: NA
V: TRBV24-1
length: 15
J: TRBJ1-1
D: TRBD1
CDR3: CATSGQGQPNTEAFF
DNA: TGTGCCACCAGTGGTCAGGGACAGCCGAACACTGAAGCTTTCTTT

size: NA
V: TRBV14
length: 15
J: TRBJ1-1
D: TRBD1
CDR3: CASSHLTGSDTEAFF
DNA: TGTGCCAGCAGCCATTTGACAGGGTCGGACACTGAAGCTTTCTTT

size: NA
V: TRBV19
length: 14
J: TRBJ1-1
D: NA
CDR3: CASSIWRMNTEAFF
DNA: TGTGCCAGTAGTATCTGGCGGATGAACACTGAAGCTTTCTTT

size: NA
V: TRBV28
length: 14
J: TRBJ2-2
D: TRBD2
CDR3: CATKGLAGPGELFF
DNA: TGTGCCACCAAAGGACTAGCGGGACCCGGGGAGCTGTTTTTT

size: NA
V: TRBV19
length: 13
J: TRBJ2-7
D: TRBD1
CDR3: CASSRDRVYEQYF
DNA: TGTGCCAGTAGTAGGGACAGGGTCTACGAGCAGTACTTC

size: NA
V: TRBV5-1
length: 15
J: TRBJ1-1
D: NA
CDR3: CASSSLGLMNTEAFF
DNA: TGCGCCAGCAGCTCGTTGGGGCTAATGAACACTGAAGCTTTCTTT

size: NA
V: TRBV27
length: 11
J: TRBJ1-2
D: TRBD1
CDR3: CATGTDYGYTF
DNA: TGTGCCACTGGGACAGACTATGGCTACACCTTC

size: NA
V: TRBV5-4
length: 18
J: TRBJ1-5
D: TRBD1
CDR3: CASSSGGGGQGGNQPQHF
DNA: TGTGCCAGCAGCTCGGGAGGAGGTGGACAGGGGGGCAATCAGCCCCAGCATTTT

size: few
V: TRBV18
length: 13
J: TRBJ2-1
D: NA
CDR3: CASSPLPGNEQFF
DNA: TGTGCCAGCTCACCCCTACCCGGCAATGAGCAGTTCTTC

size: once
V: TRBV19
length: 18
J: TRBJ2-6
D: TRBD2
CDR3: CASSIGREGFSGANVLTF
DNA: TGTGCCAGTAGTATTGGGCGGGAGGGCTTCTCTGGGGCCAACGTCCTGACTTTC